Following are 14 T cell receptor beta chains from one sample sequenced in a study of Ad26.COV2.S vaccination and SARS-CoV-2 variants. TCRdb's table, derived via immunoSEQ multiplex PCR, lists solely in-frame clones and lacks some. Altogether about 680,000 clones are present, around 89% being singletons, with the ten largest covering approximately 1.5%. Treatment given: around 19 received Ad26.COV2.S at low or high dose, single or two shots; about 5 received placebo; per-sample allocation not given. Day 63 after the first vaccine or placebo injection was the time point for sampling. The sample consisted of peripheral blood, taken in a trial of Ad26.COV2.S vaccine versus placebo. Source of these receptors: a person aged 18-65 years who received the Ad26.COV2.S COVID-19 vaccine or a placebo.

This chain links TRBV5-5 with TRBJ2-2, with D uncertain. The V end lost 0 bases, the J end lost 0 bases, and 3 bases lay between the germline ends. The CDR3 runs 14 residues. CDR1 SGHKS and CDR2 YYEKEE come from the germline V gene (reference sequence). Here the CDR3 reads CASSLATNTGELFF. The CDR3 DNA follows: TGTGCCAGCAGCTTGGCTACGAACACCGGGGAGCTGTTTTTT.

This clone was observed a single time. At one end, the junction sequence differs from germline, possibly due to a read error. The chain couples TRBV9 to TRBJ2-7, with 10 bases that match TRBD1. CDR3 length: 16 residues. The germline V gene has CDR1 SGDLS and CDR2 YYNGEE. The CDR3 sequence: CASSVVVGGTRDRGSF. CDR3 nucleotide sequence: TGTGCCAGCAGCGTAGTAGTGGGAGGGACGAGGGACAGGGGTTCCTTC.

The rearrangement uses TRBV9 and TRBJ2-5; the D is unclear. The CDR3 sequence is 13 residues long. The V and J ends lost 0 bases and 6 bases respectively, with 9 bases between them. Per the germline V gene, CDR1 is SGDLS and CDR2 is YYNGEE. CDR3 in DNA: TGTGCCAGCAGCGTAGGCGAGCAAAAGACCCAGTACTTC. Amino acids: CASSVGEQKTQYF.

The V gene is TRBV11-2, the J gene TRBJ2-7, with 7 bases identical to TRBD1. Germline V gene sequence: CDR1 SGHAT, CDR2 FQNNGV. The length of the CDR3 is 15 residues. The trim removed 2 bases at V and 0 bases at J, leaving 4 bases unmatched. CDR3 amino acids: CASSLNQGVSYEQYF. The DNA of the CDR3 is TGTGCCAGCAGCTTAAACCAGGGGGTCTCCTACGAGCAGTACTTC.

Note on this clone: Other nucleotide sequences from this sample produce the same CDR3. V and J are TRBV12-3 or TRBV12-4 and TRBJ2-2; D might be TRBD2 (6 bases). The length of the CDR3 is 13 residues. Trimming stripped 6 bases from V and 1 base from J, with 6 bases between. CDR3 residues: CASSGGNTGELFF. CDR3 bases: TGTGCCAGCAGCGGGGGGAACACCGGGGAGCTGTTTTTT.

Regarding this clone: This same CDR3 is encoded by further DNA sequences in the sample. This chain connects TRBV3-1 (or the pseudogene TRBV3-2) to TRBJ2-7; D uncertain. The V gene lost 0 bases and the J gene lost 1 base, with 7 bases spanning the gap. This CDR3 contains 14 residues. Germline V CDR1 and CDR2: LGHDT, YNNKEL (reference sequence). CDR3 sequence reads: CASSQEPRSYEQYF. DNA of the CDR3: TGTGCCAGCAGCCAAGAGCCCAGGTCCTACGAGCAGTACTTC.

The rearrangement joins TRBV21-1 to TRBJ2-1; TRBD2 is the table's D call and was not checked against the DNA. TRBV21-1 is a pseudogene segment. The CDR3 runs to 18 residues. CDR3 coding DNA: TGTGCCAGCAGCAAAGGAAGGTCTAGCGGGGGGTTGTACAATGAGCAGTTCTTC. Its translation: CASSKGRSSGGLYNEQFF.

The V call is TRBV4-2, the J call TRBJ2-1; no definite D call. CDR3 length: 14 residues. Deletions cut 4 bases from V and 1 base from J, with 8 bases between. Germline V lookup: CDR1 LGHNA, CDR2 YNFKEQ. This CDR3 reads CASSPERSYNEQFF. The DNA for the CDR3 is TGTGCCAGCAGCCCCGAGAGGTCCTACAATGAGCAGTTCTTC.

The rearrangement joins TRBV15 to TRBJ2-3, with D possibly matching TRBD1 (6 bases). This CDR3 is built from 16 residues. CDR1 LNHNV and CDR2 YYDKDF come from the germline V gene (reference sequence). V lost 1 base, J lost 0 bases, and 11 bases lay in between. The CDR3 DNA reads as TGTGCCACCAGCAGAGGGGGGACACCGAGCACAGATACGCAGTATTTT. It translates to CATSRGGTPSTDTQYF. The complete variable domain, with remaining parts taken from reference TRBV15 and TRBJ2-3, reads DAMVIQNPRYQVTQFGKPVTLSCSQTLNHNVMYWYQQKSSQAPKLLFHYYDKDFNNEADTPDNFQSRRPNTSFCFLDIRSPGLGDTAMYLCATSRGGTPSTDTQYFGPGTRLTVL.

The chain has TRBV3-1 (or the pseudogene TRBV3-2) and TRBJ2-1, with D maybe TRBD2 (7 bases). Germline lookup yields CDR1 LGHDT and CDR2 YNNKEL (reference sequence). The V end lost 8 bases, the J end lost 0 bases, and 17 bases lay between the germline ends. This CDR3 has 16 amino acids. The CDR3 sequence is CASSKGGGSSYNEQFF. CDR3 in DNA: TGTGCCAGCTCTAAGGGGGGCGGGAGCTCCTACAATGAGCAGTTCTTC.

This sequence joins TRBV4-2 and TRBJ2-5, with TRBD2 matching over 14 bases. V lost 1 base and J lost 5; bases outside the gene matches: 3. The V gene's germline CDR1 is LGHNA and CDR2 YNFKEQ. CDR3 length: 16 amino acids. CDR3 nucleotide sequence: TGTGCCAGCAGCCAAGTGACTAGCGGGGGGGCGGAGACCCAGTACTTC. Translating it yields CASSQVTSGGAETQYF.

The chain uses TRBV6-5 and TRBJ2-3, with D perhaps matching TRBD1 or TRBD2 (6 bases each). The germline V and J ends were trimmed by 4 bases and 4 bases, with 9 bases remaining between them. CDR1 and CDR2 (germline): MNHEY, SVGAGI. CDR3 length: 13 residues. The CDR3 here is CASSSRGADTQYF. The CDR3, as DNA: TGTGCCAGCAGTTCTAGGGGGGCAGATACGCAGTATTTT.

This clone turned up a few times. Other DNA sequences in this specimen translate into the identical CDR3. This chain joins TRBV12-3 or TRBV12-4 and TRBJ2-5; D not certain. The V end lost 1 base, the J end lost 4 bases, and 1 base lay between the germline ends. CDR3 length equals 11 residues. CDR3 residues: CASSLGETQYF. DNA for the CDR3: TGTGCCAGCAGTTTAGGAGAGACCCAGTACTTC.

The J gene is TRBJ2-5, the V gene TRBV6-2 or TRBV6-3, with 10 positions matching TRBD1. Germline V gene data show CDR1 as MNHEY and CDR2 as SVGEGT. The V gene end was trimmed by 4 bases and the J gene end by 7 bases; junction bases not matched to a gene: 9. The CDR3 consists of 15 residues. The CDR3 nucleotides read TGTGCCAGCAGTTGGGGACAGGGGCCAACGGGGACCCAGTACTTC. Amino acids: CASSWGQGPTGTQYF.